This T cell receptor (beta chain) derives from a study of CD4 T cells in relation to SARS-CoV-2 and coronaviruses. Findings and limits, study-wide: Pre-pandemic and post-infection samples never came from the same donor.

The repertoire was sequenced with immunoSEQ multiplex PCR; TCRdb's copy has only in-frame clones and lacks some. The sample holds about 36,000 clones, about 86% seen once. In regard to this clone: Its target is unknown.

Sequenced: naive CD4+ T cells from PBMCs, cultured in vitro. As to subset: naive CD4+ T cells isolated by negative enrichment. The receptor comes from an adult with COVID-19.

The CDR3 loop is CASHGAPVRNEQFF. For the CDR3, the DNA is TGTGCCAGTCACGGCGCCCCGGTCCGTAATGAGCAGTTCTTC. The V gene is TRBV28, the J gene TRBJ2-1; D gene ambiguous. The CDR3 is 14 amino acids. Trimming took 9 bases from V and 7 from J, leaving 19 bases between them. The germline gives CDR1 MDHEN, CDR2 SYDVKM.